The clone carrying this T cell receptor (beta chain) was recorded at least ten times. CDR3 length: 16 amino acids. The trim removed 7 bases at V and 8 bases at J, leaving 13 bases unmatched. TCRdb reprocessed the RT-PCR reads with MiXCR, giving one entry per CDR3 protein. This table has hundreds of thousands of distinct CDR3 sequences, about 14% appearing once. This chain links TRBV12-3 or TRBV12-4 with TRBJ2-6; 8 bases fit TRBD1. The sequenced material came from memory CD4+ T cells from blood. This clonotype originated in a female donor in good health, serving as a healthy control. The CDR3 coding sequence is TGTGCCAGCACCCATCACGGACAGGGAGTTTCCAACGTCCTGACTTTC. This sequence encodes CASTHHGQGVSNVLTF.